A single sample is the source of the 8 T cell receptor beta chains below, sequenced in a study of T-cell memory formation after mild COVID-19. TCRdb analysed the 5' RACE reads with MiXCR anew, one entry per CDR3 protein. The table shows 150,000 to 200,000 distinct CDR3 sequences, with less than 20% occurring only once. Sequencing used PBMCs or a T cell subset sorted from them (not recorded which). The receptor source for this set is a man aged 18 to 29 who had mild COVID-19 (a few samples of this study predate the infection). Cell type and time point are not known.

Note on this clonotype: A read error may be the cause here, since a much bigger clone is one base away. This chain joins TRBV7-2 and TRBJ2-3; D remains unclear. CDR1 and CDR2 from the germline V gene are SGHTA and FQGNSA. There are 13 residues in the CDR3. Trimming took off 0 bases at V and 2 bases at J, with 3 bases between the two ends. Written as DNA, the CDR3 is TGTGCCAGCAGCTTAGCGCACACAGATACGCAGTATTTT. Translated, it gives CASSLAHTDTQYF.

This clonotype was found a few times. The gene calls are TRBV5-1 and TRBJ1-4, with 7 bases lining up with TRBD1. Germline V gives CDR1 SGHRS, CDR2 YFSETQ. The ends lost 4 bases at V and 3 bases at J; junction bases unmatched: 6. The length of the CDR3 is 15 residues. This CDR3 is CASSRQGDPNEKLFF. CDR3 nucleotides: TGCGCCAGCAGCCGACAGGGTGACCCTAATGAAAAACTGTTTTTT.

The rearrangement uses TRBV7-2 and TRBJ2-7; 7 nucleotides align to TRBD1. Per the germline V gene, CDR1 is SGHTA and CDR2 is FQGNSA. The CDR3 has 14 amino acids. V lost 2 bases, J lost 3 bases, and 4 bases stayed unmatched. The CDR3 protein is CASSLYRQGYEQYV. DNA for the CDR3: TGTGCCAGCAGCTTATACCGACAGGGCTACGAGCAGTACGTC.

The chain has TRBV18 and TRBJ2-7; possibly TRBD2 for D (5 bases). This CDR3 contains 14 residues. Germline-derived CDR1 and CDR2 are KGHSH and LQKENI. Trimming stripped 2 bases from V and 3 bases from J, with 11 bases between. The CDR3 protein is CASSPASRDYEQYF. In DNA form, the CDR3 reads TGTGCCAGCTCACCAGCCAGCCGGGACTACGAGCAGTACTTC.

For this clonotype: A much more abundant neighbour one base away suggests this may be a read error. The CDR3 DNA follows: TGCGCCAGCAACCCCGGGGGGCCGACATATACGCAGTATTTT. Protein: CASNPGGPTYTQYF. The chain couples TRBV5-1 to TRBJ2-3, with D perhaps TRBD2 (7 bases). V was trimmed by 6 bases and J by 7 bases, leaving 18 bases between them. The germline gives CDR1 SGHRS, CDR2 YFSETQ. This CDR3 spans 14 amino acids. Full variable domain (remainder filled in from reference TRBV5-1 and TRBJ2-3): KAGVTQTPRYLIKTRGQQVTLSCSPISGHRSVSWYQQTPGQGLQFLFEYFSETQRNKGNFPGRFSGRQFSNSRSEMNVSTLELGDSALYLCASNPGGPTYTQYFGPGTRLTVL.

This clonotype has more than one count but fewer than ten. V usage is TRBV2 and J usage is TRBJ1-3, with 8 bases that match TRBD1. The CDR3 has 14 amino acids. CDR1 is SNHLY, CDR2 FYNNEI, per germline. J was trimmed by 3 bases and V by 5 bases; bases with no gene match: 3. In DNA form, the CDR3 reads TGTGCCAGCAGTCAACAGGGGGGTGGAAACACCATATATTTT. Its translation: CASSQQGGGNTIYF. Supplemented by reference TRBV2 and TRBJ1-3, the full variable domain reads EPEVTQTPSHQVTQMGQEVILRCVPISNHLYFYWYRQILGQKVEFLVSFYNNEISEKSEIFDDQFSVERPDGSNFTLKIRSTKLEDSAMYFCASSQQGGGNTIYFGEGSWLTVV.

This clonotype showed up many times. The V and J genes are TRBV5-6 and TRBJ2-6, with D possibly TRBD2 on 5 matching bases. Trimming cost V 5 bases and J 0 bases, with 9 bases left between them. Germline assignment: CDR1 SGHDT and CDR2 YYEEEE. CDR3 length: 15 amino acids. For the CDR3, the DNA is TGTGCCAGCAGACCACGGGGCTCTGGGGCCAACGTCCTGACTTTC. Its translation is CASRPRGSGANVLTF.

This clonotype was seen only a few times. J is TRBJ1-2 and V is TRBV27; D unclear. The length of the CDR3 is 15 residues. CDR1 and CDR2 from the germline V gene are MNHEY and SMNVEV (reference sequence). Trimming removed 0 bases from V and 4 bases from J, with 12 bases in between. CDR3 amino acids: CASSLSPTVGYGYTF. DNA for the CDR3: TGTGCCAGCAGTTTATCTCCTACAGTTGGCTATGGCTACACCTTC.